This T cell receptor (beta chain) was recorded in a study of blood T cell repertoires in COVID-19. Study-wide context: The cDNA or gDNA used as material had been derived from T cells, B-cell-depleted T cells, or PBMCs.

Repertoires were generated with immunoSEQ multiplex PCR, while TCRdb's copy carries only in-frame clones and drops some. The table has hundreds of thousands of clones, 86% seen once. Germline values: CDR1 SNHLY, CDR2 FYNNEI. Deletions cut 6 bases from V and 2 bases from J, with 8 bases between. The CDR3 sequence is 13 residues long. Sequencing was performed on peripheral blood. This chain connects TRBV2 to TRBJ1-5; a weak D match, TRBD1 (5 bases). The origin of this receptor is a woman in her 30s with active or convalescent COVID-19. CDR3 nucleotides: TGTGCCAGCAGGGGGGGTGGCAATCAGCCCCAGCATTTT. It codes for CASRGGGNQPQHF.